These 20 T cell receptor beta chains share one sample of origin, sequenced in a study of long-term antiretroviral therapy in people with HIV. Researchers ran immunoSEQ v3.0 at survey level. Measured with immunoSEQ multiplex PCR; TCRdb has only the in-frame clones, and not every one. Found here are more than 25,000 clones, about 88% of them singletons; the top ten hold under 7.5%. Specimen: unsorted PBMCs, collected roughly 5 years before starting antiretroviral therapy. These receptors all stem from a man aged 50-59 years with HIV.

The CDR3 loop is CASSLADYTDTQYF. CDR3 sequence (DNA): TGCGCCAGCAGCTTAGCAGACTACACAGATACGCAGTATTTT. The chain links TRBV5-1 to TRBJ2-3, with D perhaps matching TRBD2 (5 bases). The V and J ends lost 2 bases and 2 bases respectively, with 9 bases between them. Germline CDR1 is SGHRS and CDR2 is YFSETQ. CDR3 length: 14 residues.

The chain carries TRBV5-1 and TRBJ2-5, with a weak D call TRBD1 (6 bases). The CDR3 consists of 14 residues. V shed 0 bases and J shed 5 bases, with 11 bases lying between them. Per the germline V gene, CDR1 is SGHRS and CDR2 is YFSETQ. CDR3: CASSLGVGAETQYF. CDR3 nucleotides: TGCGCCAGCAGCTTGGGTGTGGGGGCCGAGACCCAGTACTTC.

The chain has TRBV5-4 and TRBJ1-6; D unresolved. V was clipped by 0 bases and J by 5 bases, with 12 bases between them. Germline V gives CDR1 SGHNT, CDR2 YYREEE (reference sequence). This CDR3 has 16 residues. The CDR3 protein is CASSLAGPTDNSPLHF. DNA of the CDR3: TGTGCCAGCAGCTTGGCCGGGCCTACCGATAATTCACCCCTCCACTTT.

The chain combines TRBV11-2 with TRBJ1-5, with TRBD1 matching 9 bases. This CDR3 comprises 15 residues. Germline trimming cut 3 bases from V and 4 bases from J; bases unmatched to any gene: 4. CDR1 is SGHAT, CDR2 FQNNGV, per germline. The DNA of the CDR3 is TGTGCCAGCAGCTTGACAGGGGGACGGAATCAGCCCCAGCATTTT. Protein product: CASSLTGGRNQPQHF.

The V gene is TRBV30, the J gene TRBJ2-5; D uncertain. With 0 bases removed from V and 1 base from J, the gap between germline ends came to 6 bases. The CDR3 spans 13 residues. Germline V gives CDR1 GTSNPN, CDR2 SVGIG (reference sequence). The CDR3 here is CAWSVLFQETQYF. In DNA, the CDR3 is TGTGCCTGGAGTGTACTCTTCCAAGAGACCCAGTACTTC.

The chain couples TRBV6-5 to TRBJ1-6; D is uncertain. The CDR3 contains 15 residues. Germline CDR1 is MNHEY and CDR2 is SVGAGI. The V end lost 0 bases, the J end lost 4 bases, and 7 bases lay between the germline ends. CDR3 coding DNA: TGTGCCAGCAGTTACTCGGAAAGATATAATTCACCCCTCCACTTT. Its protein product is CASSYSERYNSPLHF.

CDR3 bases: TGTGCCAGCTCACGGGGGACAGGAGAAGGAGAGACCCAGTACTTC. Protein: CASSRGTGEGETQYF. The V and J genes are TRBV18 and TRBJ2-5, with 8 bases fitting TRBD1. The germline V gene encodes CDR1 KGHSH and CDR2 LQKENI. The V segment lost 4 bases and the J segment 4 bases; nucleotides outside the gene matches: 8. The CDR3 length is 15 residues.

This chain connects TRBV9 to TRBJ2-5; D is unresolved. The germline V and J ends were trimmed by 3 bases and 8 bases, with 8 bases remaining between them. This CDR3 is 11 amino acids long. CDR1 is SGDLS, CDR2 YYNGEE, per germline. The CDR3 DNA follows: TGTGCCAGCAGCGAGGGAAGAACCCAGTACTTC. Amino acids: CASSEGRTQYF.

This clone was found once. The chain uses TRBV10-3 and TRBJ1-5; 11 bases fit TRBD1. CDR1 is ENHRY, CDR2 SYGVKD, per germline. The V and J ends lost 8 bases and 4 bases, in that order; junction bases with no gene match: 4. The CDR3 contains 14 residues. The CDR3 bases are TGTGCCATCCAGGACAGGGGGCGAAATCAGCCCCAGCATTTT. This codes for CAIQDRGRNQPQHF.

About this clone: A read error may produce the germline difference seen at one junction end. The chain carries TRBV7-9 and TRBJ2-7; 9 bases are a match to TRBD2. Germline loops: CDR1 SEHNR, CDR2 FQNEAQ (reference sequence). The CDR3 is 14 amino acids. The CDR3 nucleotides read TGTGCCAGCAGCATAGCGGGGGTTTCTTACGAGCAGTACTTC. Its translation: CASSIAGVSYEQYF.

V usage is TRBV28 and J usage is TRBJ1-2; D gene ambiguous. V was trimmed by 10 bases and J by 6 bases, leaving 27 bases between them. The CDR3 length is 16 residues. The germline V gene has CDR1 MDHEN and CDR2 SYDVKM. For the CDR3, the DNA is TGTGCCACCCCGAATGATGGGGAGATGCTCCCTAATGGCTACACCTTC. Amino acid sequence: CATPNDGEMLPNGYTF.

V is TRBV11-1 and J is TRBJ1-6; no firm D call. The V end lost 5 bases, the J end lost 0 bases, and 14 bases lay between the germline ends. Germline V lookup: CDR1 SGHAT, CDR2 FQDESV (reference sequence). This CDR3 region has 17 residues. The CDR3 DNA reads as TGTGCCAGCAGCGGTCCTGACGTAAGCTCCTATAATTCACCCCTCCACTTT. Its protein product is CASSGPDVSSYNSPLHF.

The chain couples TRBV18 to TRBJ2-2, with 7 positions matching TRBD1. J was trimmed by 5 bases and V by 1 base; bases with no gene match: 7. This CDR3 contains 16 residues. Germline-derived CDR1 and CDR2 are KGHSH and LQKENI. CDR3 amino acids: CASSPRITGETGELFF. The CDR3 DNA reads as TGTGCCAGCTCACCACGAATAACAGGGGAGACCGGGGAGCTGTTTTTT.

V gene TRBV2 combines with J gene TRBJ2-5, with 11 bases identical to TRBD2. V shed 7 bases and J 5 bases; nucleotides not matched to a gene: 3. The CDR3 totals 13 residues. The germline gives CDR1 SNHLY, CDR2 FYNNEI. The CDR3 here is CASTPSGGETQYF. CDR3 nucleotides: TGTGCCAGCACCCCTAGCGGGGGGGAGACCCAGTACTTC.

The chain is built from TRBV11-2 and TRBJ1-1, with D uncertain. CDR1 is SGHAT, CDR2 FQNNGV, per germline. Deletions cut 5 bases from V and 10 bases from J, with 17 bases between. The CDR3 covers 13 residues. CDR3 DNA: TGTGCCAGCAGCCCTAACATCCAGGATTCAGCTTTCTTT. Amino acid sequence: CASSPNIQDSAFF. The variable domain in full, completed from reference TRBV11-2 and TRBJ1-1, reads EAGVAQSPRYKIIEKRQSVAFWCNPISGHATLYWYQQILGQGPKLLIQFQNNGVVDDSQLPKDRFSAERLKGVDSTLKIQPAKLEDSAVYLCASSPNIQDSAFFGQGTRLTVV.

This clone was detected only once. This rearrangement joins TRBV5-1 to TRBJ1-5; a weak D match, TRBD1 (6 bases). Per germline, CDR1 SGHRS and CDR2 YFSETQ. This CDR3 has 15 amino acids. Deletions cut 4 bases from V and 5 bases from J, with 16 bases between. CDR3 region: CASSRAGQFDQPQHF. The CDR3 DNA reads as TGCGCCAGCAGCCGAGCCGGACAGTTCGATCAGCCCCAGCATTTT.

V usage is TRBV27 and J usage is TRBJ1-1; no reliable D call. V was pared by 1 base and J by 4 bases, with 10 bases between. Germline CDR1 and CDR2: MNHEY and SMNVEV (reference sequence). The length of the CDR3 is 14 residues. Here the CDR3 DNA reads TGTGCCAGCAGTTTATACCGCCGAGGCACTGAAGCTTTCTTT. Residues: CASSLYRRGTEAFF.

V gene TRBV7-9 combines with J gene TRBJ1-2, with D possibly matching TRBD1 (5 bases). Trimming shortened V by 6 bases and J by 3 bases, and 14 bases separated the two germline ends. The CDR3 covers 14 residues. In germline, CDR1 is SEHNR, CDR2 FQNEAQ (reference sequence). This chain's CDR3 is CASRTTGEDYGYTF. The CDR3 bases are TGTGCCAGCAGAACGACGGGGGAGGACTATGGCTACACCTTC. The complete variable domain, with remaining parts taken from reference TRBV7-9 and TRBJ1-2, reads DTGVSQNPRHKITKRGQNVTFRCDPISEHNRLYWYRQTLGQGPEFLTYFQNEAQLEKSRLLSDRFSAERPKGSFSTLEIQRTEQGDSAMYLCASRTTGEDYGYTFGSGTRLTVV.

V is TRBV12-5 and J is TRBJ2-7, with TRBD1 matching over 12 bases. The CDR3 is made up of 20 amino acids. Germline V lookup: CDR1 LGHNT, CDR2 FRNRAP. Germline trimming cut 6 bases from V and 3 bases from J; bases unmatched to any gene: 21. CDR3 bases: TGTGCTAGTGGAATCGGGACAGGGGGCGCCCCCTTTGTGGTCGACTACGAGCAGTACTTC. This codes for CASGIGTGGAPFVVDYEQYF.

This rearrangement joins TRBV7-9 to TRBJ1-4; D unresolved. Trimming removed 5 bases from V and 2 bases from J, with 12 bases in between. Germline V gene sequence: CDR1 SEHNR, CDR2 FQNEAQ (reference sequence). The CDR3 runs to 15 residues. For the CDR3, the DNA is TGTGCCAGCAGCCCCCACCCGTTGACTAATGAAAAACTGTTTTTT. Protein sequence: CASSPHPLTNEKLFF.